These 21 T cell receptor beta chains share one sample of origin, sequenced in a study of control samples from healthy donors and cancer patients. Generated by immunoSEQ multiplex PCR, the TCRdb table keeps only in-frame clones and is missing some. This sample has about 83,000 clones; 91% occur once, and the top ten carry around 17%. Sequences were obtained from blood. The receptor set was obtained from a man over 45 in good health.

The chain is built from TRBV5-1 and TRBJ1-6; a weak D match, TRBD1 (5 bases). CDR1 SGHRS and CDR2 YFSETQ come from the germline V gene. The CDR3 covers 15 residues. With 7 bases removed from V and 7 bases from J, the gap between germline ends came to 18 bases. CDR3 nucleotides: TGCGCCAGCCACCGTGGGGGTGAGGGAAATTCACCCCTCCACTTT. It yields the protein CASHRGGEGNSPLHF.

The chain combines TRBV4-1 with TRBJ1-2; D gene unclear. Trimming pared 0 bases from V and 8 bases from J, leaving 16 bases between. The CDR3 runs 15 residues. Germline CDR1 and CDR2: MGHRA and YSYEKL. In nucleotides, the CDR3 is TGCGCCAGCAGCCAAGATCTGCGGGCGGGGAGCGGCTACACCTTC. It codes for CASSQDLRAGSGYTF.

The CDR3 DNA follows: TGCGCCAGCACTTATCAGGAGACCGGGGGCTACACCTTC. Protein: CASTYQETGGYTF. This sequence joins TRBV4-1 and TRBJ1-2; the D is unclear. The CDR3 extends over 13 amino acids. Germline CDR1 reads MGHRA; CDR2 reads YSYEKL. Trimming took off 7 bases at V and 8 bases at J, with 17 bases between the two ends.

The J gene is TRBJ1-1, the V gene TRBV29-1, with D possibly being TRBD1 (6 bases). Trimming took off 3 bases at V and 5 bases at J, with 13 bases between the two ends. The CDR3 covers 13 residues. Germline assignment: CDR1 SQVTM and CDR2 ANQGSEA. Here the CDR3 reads CSVDGGFETEAFF. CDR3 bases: TGCAGCGTTGATGGGGGCTTTGAAACTGAAGCTTTCTTT. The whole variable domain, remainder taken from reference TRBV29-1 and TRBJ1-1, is SAVISQKPSRDICQRGTSLTIQCQVDSQVTMMFWYRQQPGQSLTLIATANQGSEATYESGFVIDKFPISRPNLTFSTLTVSNMSPEDSSIYLCSVDGGFETEAFFGQGTRLTVV.

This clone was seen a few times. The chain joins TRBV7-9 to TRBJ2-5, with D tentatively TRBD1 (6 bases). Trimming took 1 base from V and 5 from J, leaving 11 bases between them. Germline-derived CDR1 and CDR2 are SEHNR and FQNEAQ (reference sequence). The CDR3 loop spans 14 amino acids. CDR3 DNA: TGTGCCAGCAGCTTAGACAGGGTCGGGGAGACCCAGTACTTC. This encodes CASSLDRVGETQYF.

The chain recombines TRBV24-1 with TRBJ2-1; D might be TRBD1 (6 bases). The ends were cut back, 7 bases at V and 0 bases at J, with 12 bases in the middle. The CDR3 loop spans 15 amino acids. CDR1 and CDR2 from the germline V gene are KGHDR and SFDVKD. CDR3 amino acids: CATRLGRGSYNEQFF. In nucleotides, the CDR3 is TGTGCCACCAGATTAGGCAGGGGCTCCTACAATGAGCAGTTCTTC.

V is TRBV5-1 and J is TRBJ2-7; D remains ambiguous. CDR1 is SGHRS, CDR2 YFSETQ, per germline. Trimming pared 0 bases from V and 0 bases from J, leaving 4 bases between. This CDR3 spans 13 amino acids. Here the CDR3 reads CASSLAASYEQYF. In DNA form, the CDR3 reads TGCGCCAGCAGCTTGGCAGCCTCCTACGAGCAGTACTTC. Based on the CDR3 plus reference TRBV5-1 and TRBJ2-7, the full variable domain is KAGVTQTPRYLIKTRGQQVTLSCSPISGHRSVSWYQQTPGQGLQFLFEYFSETQRNKGNFPGRFSGRQFSNSRSEMNVSTLELGDSALYLCASSLAASYEQYFGPGTRLTVT.

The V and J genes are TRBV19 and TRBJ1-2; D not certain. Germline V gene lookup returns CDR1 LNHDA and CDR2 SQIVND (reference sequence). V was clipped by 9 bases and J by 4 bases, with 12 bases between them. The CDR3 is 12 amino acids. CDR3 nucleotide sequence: TGTGCCAGCCAGGCTTACAGCTATGGCTACACCTTC. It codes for CASQAYSYGYTF.

DNA of the CDR3: TGTGCCAGCAGCCCGGCGGGGGGAGGTACATATACGCAGTATTTT. Translation: CASSPAGGGTYTQYF. The chain uses TRBV7-2 and TRBJ2-3, with 8 positions matching TRBD2. This CDR3 has 15 residues. Germline V gene data show CDR1 as SGHTA and CDR2 as FQGNSA. Trimming removed 5 bases from V and 7 bases from J; junction bases left unmatched: 11.

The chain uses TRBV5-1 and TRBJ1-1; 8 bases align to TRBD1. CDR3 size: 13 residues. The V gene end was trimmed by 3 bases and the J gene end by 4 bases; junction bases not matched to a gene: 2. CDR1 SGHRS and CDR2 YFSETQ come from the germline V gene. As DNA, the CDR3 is TGCGCCAGCAGCTCGGGGACAGGCACTGAAGCTTTCTTT. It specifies CASSSGTGTEAFF.

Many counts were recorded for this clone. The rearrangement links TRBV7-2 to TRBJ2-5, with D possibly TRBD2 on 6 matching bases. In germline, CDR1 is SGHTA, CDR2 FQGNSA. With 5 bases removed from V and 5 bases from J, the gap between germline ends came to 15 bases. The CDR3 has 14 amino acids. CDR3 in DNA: TGTGCCAGCAGCGGACCCTTACGGGGGGAGACCCAGTACTTC. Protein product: CASSGPLRGETQYF.

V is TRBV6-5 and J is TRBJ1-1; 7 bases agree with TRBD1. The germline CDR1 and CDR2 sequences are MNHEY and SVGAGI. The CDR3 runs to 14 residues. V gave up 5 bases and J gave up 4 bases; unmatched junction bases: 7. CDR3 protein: CASSKTGLGTEAFF. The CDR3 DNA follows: TGTGCCAGCAGTAAGACAGGGTTAGGCACTGAAGCTTTCTTT.

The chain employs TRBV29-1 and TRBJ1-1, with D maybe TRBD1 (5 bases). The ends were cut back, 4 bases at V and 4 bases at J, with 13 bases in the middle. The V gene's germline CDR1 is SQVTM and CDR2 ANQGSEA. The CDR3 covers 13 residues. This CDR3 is CSVGVQVGTEAFF. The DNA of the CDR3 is TGCAGCGTTGGAGTACAGGTTGGCACTGAAGCTTTCTTT.

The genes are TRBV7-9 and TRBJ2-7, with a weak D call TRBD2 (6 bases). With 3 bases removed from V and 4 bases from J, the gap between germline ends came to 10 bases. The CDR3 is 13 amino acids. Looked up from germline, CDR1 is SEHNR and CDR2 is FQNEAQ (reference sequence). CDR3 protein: CASSFGGGYEQYF. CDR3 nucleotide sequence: TGTGCCAGCAGCTTTGGAGGAGGGTACGAGCAGTACTTC.

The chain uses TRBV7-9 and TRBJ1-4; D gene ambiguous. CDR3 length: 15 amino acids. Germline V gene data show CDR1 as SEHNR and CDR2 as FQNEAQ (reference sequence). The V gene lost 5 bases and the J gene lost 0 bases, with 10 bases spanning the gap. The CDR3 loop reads CASSRWTATNEKLFF. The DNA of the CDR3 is TGTGCCAGCAGCCGTTGGACTGCAACTAATGAAAAACTGTTTTTT.

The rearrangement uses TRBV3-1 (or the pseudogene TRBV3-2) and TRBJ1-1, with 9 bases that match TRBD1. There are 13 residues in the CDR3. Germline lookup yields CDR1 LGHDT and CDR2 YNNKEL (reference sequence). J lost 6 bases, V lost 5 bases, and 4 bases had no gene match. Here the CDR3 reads CASSFRTGAEAFF. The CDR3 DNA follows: TGTGCCAGCAGCTTCCGGACAGGGGCTGAAGCTTTCTTT.

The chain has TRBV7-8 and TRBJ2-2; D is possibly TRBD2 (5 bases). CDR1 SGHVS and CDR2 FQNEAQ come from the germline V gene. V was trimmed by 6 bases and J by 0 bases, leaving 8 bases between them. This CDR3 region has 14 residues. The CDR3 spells CASREDSNTGELFF. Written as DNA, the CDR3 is TGTGCCAGCAGGGAGGACTCGAACACCGGGGAGCTGTTTTTT. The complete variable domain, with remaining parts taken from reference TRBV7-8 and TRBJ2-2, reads GAGVSQSPRYKVAKRGQDVALRCDPISGHVSLFWYQQALGQGPEFLTYFQNEAQLDKSGLPSDRFFAERPEGSVSTLKIQRTQQEDSAVYLCASREDSNTGELFFGEGSRLTVL.

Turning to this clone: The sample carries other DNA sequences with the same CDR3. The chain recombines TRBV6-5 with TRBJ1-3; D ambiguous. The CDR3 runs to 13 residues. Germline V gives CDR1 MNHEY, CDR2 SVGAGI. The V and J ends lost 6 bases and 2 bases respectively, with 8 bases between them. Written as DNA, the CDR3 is TGTGCCAGCAGGGCAGGAGCTGGAAACACCATATATTTT. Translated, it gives CASRAGAGNTIYF.

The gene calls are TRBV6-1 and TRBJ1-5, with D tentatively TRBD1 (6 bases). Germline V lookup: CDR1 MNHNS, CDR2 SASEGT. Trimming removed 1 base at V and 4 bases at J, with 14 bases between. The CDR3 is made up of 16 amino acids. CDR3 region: CASSEGAIRGNQPQHF. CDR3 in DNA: TGTGCCAGCAGTGAAGGGGCTATCAGGGGAAATCAGCCCCAGCATTTT.

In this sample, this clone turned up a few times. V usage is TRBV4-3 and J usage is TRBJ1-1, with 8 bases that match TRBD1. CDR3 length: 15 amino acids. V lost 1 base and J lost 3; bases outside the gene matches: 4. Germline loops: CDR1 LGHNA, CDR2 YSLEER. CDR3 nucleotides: TGCGCCAGCAGCCAAGCCGGGACAGGAGACACTGAAGCTTTCTTT. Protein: CASSQAGTGDTEAFF.

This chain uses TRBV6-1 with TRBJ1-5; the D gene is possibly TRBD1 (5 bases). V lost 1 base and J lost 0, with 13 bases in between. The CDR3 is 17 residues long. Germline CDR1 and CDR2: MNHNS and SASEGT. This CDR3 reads CASSEGAGSYSNQPQHF. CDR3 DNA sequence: TGTGCCAGCAGTGAAGGGGCAGGGAGTTATAGCAATCAGCCCCAGCATTTT.